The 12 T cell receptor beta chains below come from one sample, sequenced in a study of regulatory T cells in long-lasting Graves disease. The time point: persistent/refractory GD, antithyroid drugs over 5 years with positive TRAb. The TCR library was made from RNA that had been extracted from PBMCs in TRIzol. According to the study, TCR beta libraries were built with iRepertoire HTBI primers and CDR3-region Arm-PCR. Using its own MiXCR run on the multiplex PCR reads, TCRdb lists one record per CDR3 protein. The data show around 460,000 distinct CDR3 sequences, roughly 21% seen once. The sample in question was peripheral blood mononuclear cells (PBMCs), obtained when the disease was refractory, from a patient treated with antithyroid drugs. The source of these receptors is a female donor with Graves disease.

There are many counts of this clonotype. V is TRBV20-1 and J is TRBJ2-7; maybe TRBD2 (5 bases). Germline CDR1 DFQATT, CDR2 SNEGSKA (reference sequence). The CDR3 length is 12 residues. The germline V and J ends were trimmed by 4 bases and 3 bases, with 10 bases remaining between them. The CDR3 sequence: CSAKRVNYEQYF. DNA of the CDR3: TGCAGTGCTAAGAGGGTAAACTACGAGCAGTACTTC.

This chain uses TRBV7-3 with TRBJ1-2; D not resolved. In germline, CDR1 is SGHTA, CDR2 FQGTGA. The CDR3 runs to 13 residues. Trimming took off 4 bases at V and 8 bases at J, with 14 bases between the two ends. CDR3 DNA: TGTGCCAGCAGCTCGGACGGCGAAGGGGGCTACACCTTC. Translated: CASSSDGEGGYTF.

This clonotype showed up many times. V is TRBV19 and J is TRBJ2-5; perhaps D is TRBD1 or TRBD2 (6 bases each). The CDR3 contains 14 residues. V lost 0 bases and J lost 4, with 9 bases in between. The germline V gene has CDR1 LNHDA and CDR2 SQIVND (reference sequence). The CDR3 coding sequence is TGTGCCAGTAGTATAGAGGGGGGCCGAGAGACCCAGTACTTC. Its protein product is CASSIEGGRETQYF. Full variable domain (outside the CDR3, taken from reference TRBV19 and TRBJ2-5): DGGITQSPKYLFRKEGQNVTLSCEQNLNHDAMYWYRQDPGQGLRLIYYSQIVNDFQKGDIAEGYSVSREKKESFPLTVTSAQKNPTAFYLCASSIEGGRETQYFGPGTRLLVL.

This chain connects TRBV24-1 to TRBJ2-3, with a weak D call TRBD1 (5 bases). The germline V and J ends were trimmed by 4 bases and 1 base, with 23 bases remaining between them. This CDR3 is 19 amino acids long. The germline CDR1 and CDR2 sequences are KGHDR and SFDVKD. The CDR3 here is CATSDRLLRGDVGTDTQYF. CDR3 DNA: TGTGCCACCAGTGACCGACTCCTAAGGGGCGATGTCGGCACAGATACGCAGTATTTT.

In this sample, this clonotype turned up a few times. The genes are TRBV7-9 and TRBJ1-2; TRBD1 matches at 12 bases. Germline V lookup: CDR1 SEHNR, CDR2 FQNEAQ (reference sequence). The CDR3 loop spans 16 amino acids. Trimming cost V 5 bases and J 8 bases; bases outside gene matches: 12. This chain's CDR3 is CASSARLGQGAQGYTF. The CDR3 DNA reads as TGTGCCAGCAGCGCCAGACTGGGACAGGGGGCTCAAGGCTACACCTTC. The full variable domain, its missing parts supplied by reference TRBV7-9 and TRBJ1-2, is DTGVSQNPRHKITKRGQNVTFRCDPISEHNRLYWYRQTLGQGPEFLTYFQNEAQLEKSRLLSDRFSAERPKGSFSTLEIQRTEQGDSAMYLCASSARLGQGAQGYTFGSGTRLTVV.

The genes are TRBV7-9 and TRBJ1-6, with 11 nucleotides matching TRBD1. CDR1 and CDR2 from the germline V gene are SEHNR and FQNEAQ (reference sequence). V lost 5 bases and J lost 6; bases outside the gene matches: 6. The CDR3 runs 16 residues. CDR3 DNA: TGTGCCAGCAGCCAAGCGGGACAGGGGGTTAATTCACCCCTCCACTTT. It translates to CASSQAGQGVNSPLHF.

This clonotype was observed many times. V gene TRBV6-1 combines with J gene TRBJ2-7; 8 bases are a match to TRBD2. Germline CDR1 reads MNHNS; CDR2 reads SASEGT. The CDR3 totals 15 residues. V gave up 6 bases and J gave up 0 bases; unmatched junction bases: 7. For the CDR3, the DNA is TGTGCCAGCAGGGATAGCGGGGTGAGCTCCTACGAGCAGTACTTC. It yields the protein CASRDSGVSSYEQYF.

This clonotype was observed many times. The CDR3 DNA reads TGCAGTGCCTCCCAGCCCCTGGGACAGGGGACTAATGAAAAACTGTTTTTT. Translated: CSASQPLGQGTNEKLFF. The gene calls are TRBV20-1 and TRBJ1-4, with TRBD1 matching 10 bases. CDR3 length: 17 residues. Unmatched junction bases numbered 12, after V lost 6 bases and J lost 2 bases. Germline V CDR1 and CDR2: DFQATT, SNEGSKA (reference sequence).

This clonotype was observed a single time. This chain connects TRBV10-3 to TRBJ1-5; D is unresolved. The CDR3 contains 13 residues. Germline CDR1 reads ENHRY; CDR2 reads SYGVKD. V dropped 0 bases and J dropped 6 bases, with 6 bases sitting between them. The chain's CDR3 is CAISESKVQPQHF. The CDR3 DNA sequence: TGTGCCATCAGTGAGTCGAAGGTTCAGCCCCAGCATTTT.

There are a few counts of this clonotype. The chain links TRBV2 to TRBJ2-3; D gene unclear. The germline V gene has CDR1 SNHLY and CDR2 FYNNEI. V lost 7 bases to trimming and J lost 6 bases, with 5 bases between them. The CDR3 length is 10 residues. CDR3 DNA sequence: TGTGCCAGCAATGAGGATACGCAGTATTTT. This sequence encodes CASNEDTQYF.

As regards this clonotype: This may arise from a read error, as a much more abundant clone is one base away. The CDR3 is CSVGRQGPEKLFF. In DNA form, the CDR3 reads TGCAGCGTTGGGCGACAGGGCCCTGAAAAACTGTTTTTT. V is TRBV29-1 and J is TRBJ1-4; 7 bases are shared with TRBD1. J lost 7 bases, V lost 4 bases, and 6 bases had no gene match. This CDR3 is built from 13 residues. Germline V lookup: CDR1 SQVTM, CDR2 ANQGSEA.

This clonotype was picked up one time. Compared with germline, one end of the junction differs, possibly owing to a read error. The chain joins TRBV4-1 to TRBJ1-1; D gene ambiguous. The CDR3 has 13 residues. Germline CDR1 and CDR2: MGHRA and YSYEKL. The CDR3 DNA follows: TGCGCCAGCAGCCACACAGATTCCACTGGAGCTTTCTTT. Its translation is CASSHTDSTGAFF.